The text below deals with one TCR beta chain. Its antigen remains undetermined. The sample holds no much larger clone one base away, and base qualities are not on file. This sample was taken from a study of blood T cell repertoires in COVID-19 (dated by TCRdb to 2020 to 2022). Study-level background: Collaborator samples came from the United States, Italy and Spain and covered acute and convalescent phases of COVID-19. The samples were drawn from two sources: the first 160 participants of the ongoing ImmuneRACE study, and 1,000 to 1,500 subjects contributed by 6 global collaborators. Deeply sampled blood TCRbeta repertoires from subjects exposed to, actively infected with, or recovered from COVID-19 were included in the dataset. The prospective study material was composed of cDNA or gDNA derived from T cells, B-cell-depleted T cells, or PBMCs. Where available, HLA class I and class II types were obtained from metadata supplied by the sample provider rather than from assay-based typing. The repertoires were released in a freely available public database intended as a resource for research on the immune response to SARS-CoV-2. A de-identified subject ID, COVID-19 status, age in years and sex were almost always included in the sample metadata.

Here V drops 1 base and J drops 1 base, and the junction holds 12 bases not matched to any gene. CDR1 and CDR2 are drawn from the germline V gene: SGHRS, YFSETQ. Reading from cysteine to phenylalanine, the CDR3 counts 18 amino acids. The sequence is cut down to CDR3 DNA, 54 bases in frame from base 1. TCRbeta CDR3 regions were amplified from genomic DNA by means of the immunoSEQ Assay, a bias-controlled multiplex PCR. In the authors' own workflow: Nucleated cell counts per sample were estimated from amplification of reference gene primers within the assay. To quantify the absolute abundance of each unique TCRbeta CDR3 rearrangement, sequence reads were collapsed and filtered. Productive Simpson clonality was computed per sample as the square root of Simpson's diversity index over productive rearrangements. Imported from immuneACCESS, the table was reduced by TCRdb to in-frame sequences with V and J called. These copies leave out some clones; in studies compared against another copy, an unresolved V gene accounts for under half, and the cause of the remainder is not known. V and J calls and clone size come straight from that table; D and trimming were deduced from the DNA. Within this sample are around 64,000 clones, with 86% of them counted one time only. The ten largest clonotypes hold roughly 2% of the sample.

The collaborating institutions used their own protocols to collect whole blood in K2EDTA tubes. For TCRbeta analysis, collaborator samples were shipped as frozen whole blood, as isolated PBMCs, or as DNA extracted from either sample type. Results the study describes overall, beyond this receptor: The quantity of clinical and demographic metadata differed by source and by participant and was supplied without curation.

This sequence originates from a man aged 30 to 45 with acute or convalescent COVID-19. The chain links TRBV5-1 with TRBJ1-1; the central 8 bases match TRBD1. What was sequenced was peripheral blood. The DNA sequence is as follows: TGCGCCAGCAGCTTGAGGCTCCGGACAGGGACTCCGAACACTGAAGCTTTCTTT. Its coded protein is CASSLRLRTGTPNTEAFF.